Listed here are 21 T cell receptor beta chains from one sample, sequenced in a study of T cells expressing NK-cell markers. TCRdb reprocessed the 5' RACE reads; each CDR3 protein has one entry and no DNA is given. The table lists some 150,000 distinct CDR3 sequences. Sequencing was done on a sample of blood T cells: a sorted CD56 or NKG2C T cell subset, CD4+ or CD8+ T cells, or bulk PBMC T cells (not recorded which). These TCRs come from a young man in good health.

This sequence joins TRBV6-2 or TRBV6-3 and TRBJ2-1; TCRdb calls TRBD2, which cannot be checked without DNA. The CDR3 has 14 amino acids. Germline CDR1 is MNHEY and CDR2 is SVGEGT. CDR3 loop: CASSPVGRDNEQFF.

The rearrangement uses TRBV14 and TRBJ2-7. The CDR3 is 13 amino acids. Germline assignment: CDR1 SGHDN and CDR2 FVKESK. The chain's CDR3 is CASSHSGWGEQYF.

V usage is TRBV7-2 and J usage is TRBJ2-7; TCRdb lists TRBD1, though no DNA is available to test this call. The CDR3 has 15 amino acids. Germline assignment: CDR1 SGHTA and CDR2 FQGNSA. The CDR3: CASSLTGGPSYEQYF. Full variable domain (missing parts from reference TRBV7-2 and TRBJ2-7): GAGVSQSPSNKVTEKGKDVELRCDPISGHTALYWYRQSLGQGLEFLIYFQGNSAPDKSGLPSDRFSAERTGGSVSTLTIQRTQQEDSAVYLCASSLTGGPSYEQYFGPGTRLTVT.

The rearrangement uses TRBV30 and TRBJ2-7; the TCRdb call, TRBD2, lacks DNA for checking. The CDR3 has 14 amino acids. CDR1 is GTSNPN, CDR2 SVGIG, per germline (reference sequence). CDR3 residues: CAWIDPGVNYEQYF.

This sequence joins TRBV20-1 and TRBJ2-2; absent DNA, TCRdb's TRBD2 call cannot be checked. The CDR3 loop spans 13 amino acids. Germline V lookup: CDR1 DFQATT, CDR2 SNEGSKA (reference sequence). CDR3 protein: CSAGRLNTGELFF.

CDR3: CASSFPIDTQYF. V gene TRBV11-2 combines with J gene TRBJ2-3. Germline values: CDR1 SGHAT, CDR2 FQNNGV. The CDR3 consists of 12 residues. The complete variable domain, with remaining parts taken from reference TRBV11-2 and TRBJ2-3, reads EAGVAQSPRYKIIEKRQSVAFWCNPISGHATLYWYQQILGQGPKLLIQFQNNGVVDDSQLPKDRFSAERLKGVDSTLKIQPAKLEDSAVYLCASSFPIDTQYFGPGTRLTVL.

The chain combines TRBV29-1 with TRBJ2-7; checking the TCRdb D call of TRBD2 is not possible without DNA. Germline-derived CDR1 and CDR2 are SQVTM and ANQGSEA. The CDR3 covers 14 residues. The CDR3 spells CSVAALGMTYEQYF.

CDR3: CASSFGQGAPYEQYF. This chain links TRBV6-5 with TRBJ2-7; TCRdb lists TRBD1, though no DNA is available to test this call. Germline V gives CDR1 MNHEY, CDR2 SVGAGI. This CDR3 is 15 amino acids long.

The V call is TRBV30, the J call TRBJ2-7; lacking DNA, the TRBD1 call made by TCRdb goes unchecked. The CDR3 contains 13 residues. Germline lookup yields CDR1 GTSNPN and CDR2 SVGIG (reference sequence). The CDR3 loop reads CAWTPGKGHEQYF.

The chain uses TRBV7-9 and TRBJ2-1; TCRdb's D call of TRBD2 is untestable without DNA. Germline lookup yields CDR1 SEHNR and CDR2 FQNEAQ (reference sequence). This CDR3 has 15 residues. CDR3 protein: CASSLGSGENREQFF.

This chain connects TRBV12-3 or TRBV12-4 to TRBJ2-1; the D call from TCRdb, TRBD1, cannot be confirmed without DNA. The CDR3 runs to 16 residues. CDR3 loop: CASRRPDRGPYNEQFF.

The chain combines TRBV20-1 with TRBJ2-6. The CDR3 is 14 amino acids. Looked up from germline, CDR1 is DFQATT and CDR2 is SNEGSKA (reference sequence). The CDR3 sequence: CSARDPSGANVLTF.

The chain employs TRBV6-5 and TRBJ2-3; the D gene TCRdb calls, TRBD1, cannot be checked with no DNA. The CDR3 has 16 amino acids. Germline CDR1 is MNHEY and CDR2 is SVGAGI. CDR3 sequence reads: CASSYTRDSFRSAQYF.

The V and J genes are TRBV7-9 and TRBJ1-1. The CDR3 covers 12 residues. CDR1 and CDR2 (germline): SEHNR, FQNEAQ (reference sequence). CDR3 sequence reads: CASKRLNTEAFF.

The genes are TRBV12-3 or TRBV12-4 and TRBJ1-3. This CDR3 spans 14 amino acids. CDR3 amino acids: CASSPTRGVDTIYF.

The chain recombines TRBV4-2 with TRBJ2-3; TCRdb picks TRBD2, but there is no DNA to check that call. CDR1 and CDR2 from the germline V gene are LGHNA and YNFKEQ. The CDR3 loop spans 16 amino acids. CDR3 in amino acids: CASSQGELGYTDTQYF.

The chain couples TRBV5-6 to TRBJ1-1. Looked up from germline, CDR1 is SGHDT and CDR2 is YYEEEE. This CDR3 spans 12 amino acids. The CDR3 region is CASSLAEVGAFF.

The chain combines TRBV7-9 with TRBJ2-1; TCRdb picks TRBD1, but there is no DNA to check that call. This CDR3 spans 16 amino acids. Germline values: CDR1 SEHNR, CDR2 FQNEAQ (reference sequence). The CDR3 loop is CASSFPGTGGRNEQFF.

The rearrangement joins TRBV9 to TRBJ2-7; the TCRdb call, TRBD2, lacks DNA for checking. The CDR3 runs 14 residues. In germline, CDR1 is SGDLS, CDR2 YYNGEE. This CDR3 is CASSEGLAAYEQYF.

The chain carries TRBV20-1 and TRBJ1-2. This CDR3 spans 15 amino acids. The germline gives CDR1 DFQATT, CDR2 SNEGSKA (reference sequence). This CDR3 is CSARDWVGEDYGYTF.

This chain uses TRBV15 with TRBJ2-1. CDR3 length: 14 residues. Germline V lookup: CDR1 LNHNV, CDR2 YYDKDF (reference sequence). The CDR3 is CATSREDRFNEQFF.